The present TCR beta chain was sequenced within a study of T cell repertoires in cytomegalovirus infection. Overall study findings and caveats: Within the response measured ex vivo, HLA-C-restricted CMV-specific TCR beta clonotypes were dominant.

On this clonotype: The antigen is not known.

One entry per CDR3 protein, called by TCRdb with MiXCR from the reads. Of approximately 500,000 distinct CDR3 sequences listed, about 30% were seen once; the top ten hold roughly an eighth. CDR1 and CDR2 from the germline V gene are PRHDT and FYEKMQ (reference sequence). V lost 1 base and J 9 bases, leaving 10 bases between the germline ends. This CDR3 contains 12 residues. The sample comprised PBMCs. The receptor was isolated from a human donor in good health (CMV status not recorded). Some clones in this sample may be carry-over from other donors' samples. The genes are TRBV13 and TRBJ2-7; no clear D. The CDR3 loop is CASSLDLHRQYF. CDR3 coding DNA: TGTGCCAGCAGCTTAGATCTTCACAGGCAGTACTTC.